This TCR beta chain was recorded in a study of STAT5B mutations in CD4+ large granular lymphocyte leukemia. The study, taken as a whole, reports: Approximately 25% of private leukemic clonotypes occurred rarely in other patients' non-leukemic repertoires.

Regarding this clone: Antigen: not known.

Repertoires were generated with immunoSEQ multiplex PCR, while TCRdb's copy carries only in-frame clones and drops some. The sample yields about 35,000 clones, about 70% seen once. The CDR3 covers 12 residues. Germline V lookup: CDR1 MNHNS, CDR2 SASEGT. The J segment lost 4 bases and the V segment lost 8 bases, leaving 5 bases of the junction unmatched. The source material was CD4+ T cells from blood buffy coats. This sequence originates from a human donor in good health. This chain connects TRBV6-1 to TRBJ2-7, with 7 bases matching TRBD1. This CDR3 is CASSGTAYEQYF. The CDR3, as DNA: TGTGCCAGCTCCGGGACAGCGTACGAGCAGTACTTC.